The source of this T cell receptor (beta chain) is a study of Ad26.COV2.S vaccination and SARS-CoV-2 variants. Treatment denoted: about 20 received Ad26.COV2.S at low or high dose, single or two shots; about 5 received placebo; per-sample allocation not given. Collection of samples fell on day 63 after the first vaccine or placebo injection. Assay used: immunoSEQ multiplex PCR; TCRdb lists only in-frame clones, some missing. The sample has 290,000 or so clones; over 75% are singletons. The CDR3 has 15 amino acids. In germline, CDR1 is KGHSH, CDR2 LQKENI. V lost 2 bases to trimming and J lost 0 bases, with 8 bases between them.

The sequence came from a person aged 18-65 years who received the Ad26.COV2.S COVID-19 vaccine or a placebo. The chain has TRBV18 and TRBJ2-1; possibly TRBD2 for D (5 bases). Sequenced here: peripheral blood, sampled in a trial of Ad26.COV2.S vaccine versus placebo. For the CDR3, the DNA is TGTGCCAGCTCACCAAGCGGATACTCCTACAATGAGCAGTTCTTC. Residues: CASSPSGYSYNEQFF.